These 18 T cell receptor beta chains came from one sample sequenced in a study of cytomegalovirus exposure and HLA in healthy donors. Researchers ran the PCR with 60 Vbeta and 13 Jbeta primers. Data came from immunoSEQ multiplex PCR; TCRdb stores just in-frame clones and leaves some out. The table has 150,000 to 180,000 clones, around 79% seen once. The sample comprised PBMCs. The receptor source for this set is a man aged 25-45 years in good health and CMV-seropositive.

This clone was counted only a few times. The chain's CDR3 is CASSIVGRGRGQPQHF. CDR3 nucleotides: TGTGCCAGTAGTATAGTCGGCAGGGGAAGGGGTCAGCCCCAGCATTTT. The rearrangement uses TRBV19 and TRBJ1-5; possibly TRBD1 for D (6 bases). This CDR3 is built from 16 residues. Germline-derived CDR1 and CDR2 are LNHDA and SQIVND (reference sequence). V lost 1 base to trimming and J lost 6 bases, with 16 bases between them.

The rearrangement links TRBV7-9 to TRBJ2-7, with TRBD1 matching 8 bases. This CDR3 comprises 16 residues. Germline V gives CDR1 SEHNR, CDR2 FQNEAQ (reference sequence). The ends lost 5 bases at V and 4 bases at J; junction bases unmatched: 13. This CDR3 reads CASSQSSDRALYEQYF. DNA of the CDR3: TGTGCCAGCAGCCAAAGTTCGGACAGGGCCCTTTACGAGCAGTACTTC. Using reference TRBV7-9 and TRBJ2-7 for the parts outside the CDR3, the full variable domain is DTGVSQNPRHKITKRGQNVTFRCDPISEHNRLYWYRQTLGQGPEFLTYFQNEAQLEKSRLLSDRFSAERPKGSFSTLEIQRTEQGDSAMYLCASSQSSDRALYEQYFGPGTRLTVT.

This sequence joins TRBV6-5 and TRBJ1-5; TRBD1 is a possible D gene (5 bases). From germline, CDR1 is MNHEY and CDR2 SVGAGI. The CDR3 covers 14 residues. Trimming cost V 5 bases and J 5 bases, with 13 bases left between them. DNA of the CDR3: TGTGCCAGCAGTCTCAACCCAGGGTATCAGCCCCAGCATTTT. Encoded protein: CASSLNPGYQPQHF.

The genes are TRBV30 and TRBJ1-2; 7 bases agree with TRBD1. CDR1 and CDR2 from the germline V gene are GTSNPN and SVGIG (reference sequence). V lost 8 bases, J lost 4 bases, and 13 bases stayed unmatched. CDR3 length equals 14 residues. This CDR3 is CAQLAGGPRYGYTF. The CDR3 DNA is TGTGCCCAACTCGCAGGGGGTCCACGCTATGGCTACACCTTC.

This clone occurred a few times. The chain links TRBV7-6 to TRBJ2-7; possibly TRBD2 for D (5 bases). The germline V gene encodes CDR1 SGHVS and CDR2 FNYEAQ. The CDR3 consists of 14 residues. Trimming took 5 bases from V and 6 from J, leaving 17 bases between them. CDR3 residues: CASSPLEVGSEQYF. CDR3 nucleotide sequence: TGTGCCAGCAGCCCCCTTGAGGTTGGGAGCGAGCAGTACTTC. Full variable domain (remainder filled in from reference TRBV7-6 and TRBJ2-7): GAGVSQSPRYKVTKRGQDVALRCDPISGHVSLYWYRQALGQGPEFLTYFNYEAQQDKSGLPNDRFSAERPEGSISTLTIQRTEQRDSAMYRCASSPLEVGSEQYFGPGTRLTVT.

The genes are TRBV18 and TRBJ2-1, with D possibly matching TRBD2 (5 bases). Trimming pared 3 bases from V and 10 bases from J, leaving 7 bases between. CDR3 length: 11 amino acids. Germline V lookup: CDR1 KGHSH, CDR2 LQKENI. The CDR3 DNA sequence: TGTGCCAGCTCACCGAGGGAAGAGCAGTTCTTC. Its translation is CASSPREEQFF.

V gene TRBV18 combines with J gene TRBJ1-2; 9 bases line up with TRBD1. The ends lost 1 base at V and 6 bases at J; junction bases unmatched: 12. This CDR3 is built from 17 residues. Germline V gene sequence: CDR1 KGHSH, CDR2 LQKENI. CDR3 amino acids: CASSPRGQGQSGDGYTF. The CDR3 nucleotides are TGTGCCAGCTCACCACGGGGACAGGGTCAATCTGGCGATGGCTACACCTTC. Full variable domain (missing parts from reference TRBV18 and TRBJ1-2): NAGVMQNPRHLVRRRGQEARLRCSPMKGHSHVYWYRQLPEEGLKFMVYLQKENIIDESGMPKERFSAEFPKEGPSILRIQQVVRGDSAAYFCASSPRGQGQSGDGYTFGSGTRLTVV.

The chain couples TRBV4-2 to TRBJ2-5; 7 nucleotides line up with TRBD2. Looked up from germline, CDR1 is LGHNA and CDR2 is YNFKEQ. CDR3 length: 16 amino acids. V shed 0 bases, J shed 8 bases, and the junction held 12 bases outside the gene matches. CDR3 protein: CASSQDWERGLRTQYF. The CDR3 region has the DNA TGTGCCAGCAGCCAAGATTGGGAGCGGGGCCTGAGAACCCAGTACTTC.

This rearrangement joins TRBV4-3 to TRBJ1-3, with 7 nucleotides matching TRBD1. Trimming removed 0 bases from V and 0 bases from J; junction bases left unmatched: 2. The CDR3 is made up of 16 amino acids. Looked up from germline, CDR1 is LGHNA and CDR2 is YSLEER. In nucleotides, the CDR3 is TGCGCCAGCAGCCAAGATTACAGGGGCTCTGGAAACACCATATATTTT. Encoded protein: CASSQDYRGSGNTIYF.

This clone was recorded a few times. The gene calls are TRBV7-9 and TRBJ2-5, with TRBD1 as a possible D gene (5 bases). The CDR3 is 12 residues long. Trimming pared 2 bases from V and 6 bases from J, leaving 7 bases between. The germline V gene encodes CDR1 SEHNR and CDR2 FQNEAQ (reference sequence). DNA of the CDR3: TGTGCCAGCAGCTTACAGGGCCAGACCCAGTACTTC. This encodes CASSLQGQTQYF. Full variable domain (remainder filled in from reference TRBV7-9 and TRBJ2-5): DTGVSQNPRHKITKRGQNVTFRCDPISEHNRLYWYRQTLGQGPEFLTYFQNEAQLEKSRLLSDRFSAERPKGSFSTLEIQRTEQGDSAMYLCASSLQGQTQYFGPGTRLLVL.

The chain uses TRBV4-1 and TRBJ2-7, with 9 positions matching TRBD2. Germline values: CDR1 MGHRA, CDR2 YSYEKL. The CDR3 has 17 residues. V was pared by 1 base and J by 2 bases, with 9 bases of the junction left unmatched. The DNA for the CDR3 is TGCGCCAGCAGCCAAGCCCGACTAGCGGAAGGAACCTACGAGCAGTACTTC. Protein sequence: CASSQARLAEGTYEQYF.

The chain couples TRBV19 to TRBJ1-4, with 7 nucleotides matching TRBD1. V shed 3 bases and J 7 bases; nucleotides not matched to a gene: 5. CDR1 and CDR2 from the germline V gene are LNHDA and SQIVND (reference sequence). The CDR3 totals 14 residues. CDR3 protein: CASSMAGGSEKLFF. The CDR3 DNA reads TGTGCCAGTAGTATGGCAGGGGGTAGTGAAAAACTGTTTTTT.

The chain joins TRBV2 to TRBJ1-2, with D unclear. Germline V lookup: CDR1 SNHLY, CDR2 FYNNEI. CDR3 size: 16 residues. V was pared by 8 bases and J by 0 bases, with 19 bases between. CDR3 loop: CASPTKGGGTNYGYTF. The DNA of the CDR3 is TGTGCCAGCCCAACGAAAGGAGGAGGAACTAACTATGGCTACACCTTC.

The genes are TRBV5-6 and TRBJ2-5; D may match TRBD1 or TRBD2 (5 bases each). Germline V gene sequence: CDR1 SGHDT, CDR2 YYEEEE. The V end was cut by 4 bases, the J end by 9 bases, with 16 bases between. This CDR3 has 13 amino acids. CDR3 in amino acids: CASSLGPTAAQYF. DNA for the CDR3: TGTGCCAGCAGCCTGGGACCCACGGCGGCCCAGTACTTC.

Only a few counts were recorded for this clone. The chain is built from TRBV30 and TRBJ2-7, with D unresolved. CDR1 is GTSNPN, CDR2 SVGIG, per germline (reference sequence). The V gene lost 0 bases and the J gene lost 5 bases, with 5 bases spanning the gap. The CDR3 length is 11 residues. The CDR3 sequence: CAWSVRDEQYF. CDR3 DNA: TGTGCCTGGAGTGTACGGGACGAGCAGTACTTC.

For the CDR3, the DNA is TGTGCCATCAGGACCGGACAGGGTCGGACTGAAGCTTTCTTT. It specifies CAIRTGQGRTEAFF. The genes are TRBV10-3 and TRBJ1-1; 8 nucleotides line up with TRBD1. The CDR3 spans 14 residues. Germline V lookup: CDR1 ENHRY, CDR2 SYGVKD. Losses at the gene ends were 6 bases for V and 5 bases for J; bases not matched to a gene: 8.

The CDR3 DNA reads TGCGCCAGCAGCCAAATCTCCGGGACTAGCGGGAGGGCGGCTGAGCAGTTCTTC. Encoded protein: CASSQISGTSGRAAEQFF. V gene TRBV4-1 combines with J gene TRBJ2-1, with 16 bases aligning to TRBD2. Per germline, CDR1 MGHRA and CDR2 YSYEKL. With 2 bases clipped from V and 9 bases from J, the junction kept 10 bases outside the gene matches. The CDR3 length is 18 residues.

V usage is TRBV11-2 and J usage is TRBJ2-7; no clear D. V was cut by 4 bases and J by 6 bases, with 10 bases left in between. In germline, CDR1 is SGHAT, CDR2 FQNNGV. This CDR3 is built from 12 residues. The CDR3 DNA is TGTGCCAGCAGCTCATCGGTCCGCGAGCAGTACTTC. Its translation: CASSSSVREQYF.